The sequence of this TCR beta chain was determined in a study of a mutant IDH1 vaccine in newly diagnosed glioma. The overall study: Treated patients had a mean age of about 40 years and a sex split that was approximately 62% male and 37.5% female.

The study, taken as a whole, reports: Patients mounted vaccine-induced immune responses in almost 95% of cases.

The germline V gene has CDR1 GTSNPN and CDR2 SVGIG (reference sequence). V shed 5 bases and J 0 bases; nucleotides not matched to a gene: 1. The CDR3 consists of 14 residues. Details on this clone: The antigen is undetermined.

Sample time point: week 35, safety follow-up. Mutant IDH1 20-mer peptide, at 300 ug, made up each vaccine dose, with topical imiquimod. Astrocytomas that were new, WHO grade 3 or 4, IDH1-mutant and ATRX-lost were present in the donors. The assay was immunoSEQ multiplex PCR, and TCRdb's table has in-frame clones only and misses some. Of roughly 26,000 clones listed, approximately 82% are singletons. The specimen comprised PBMCs, sampled from a glioma patient whose treatment included an IDH1 peptide vaccine. The source is a man aged 25 to 45 with glioma. The genes are TRBV30 and TRBJ2-1, with 10 nucleotides matching TRBD2. CDR3 in DNA: TGTGCCTGGTCTAGCGGGGGCTCCTACAATGAGCAGTTCTTC. Amino acids: CAWSSGGSYNEQFF.